The next 30 T cell receptor beta chains were all read from a single sample in a study of neurological immune-mediated disorders. Via MiXCR, TCRdb re-called the 5' RACE reads, giving one row per CDR3 protein. The sample records approximately 41,000 distinct CDR3 sequences, about 14% being singletons. The specimen was CD4+ T cells from blood. Receptors originate from a woman in her sixties or seventies with HTLV-1-associated myelopathy (HAM/TSP).

In its sample, this clonotype was seen many times. The chain employs TRBV6-5 and TRBJ1-5, with 7 bases lining up with TRBD1. The V segment lost 4 bases and the J segment 6 bases; nucleotides outside the gene matches: 3. The germline V gene has CDR1 MNHEY and CDR2 SVGAGI. This CDR3 is built from 13 residues. CDR3: CASSWSGGQPQHF. The CDR3 nucleotides are TGTGCCAGCAGTTGGTCAGGGGGTCAGCCCCAGCATTTT.

The gene calls are TRBV2 and TRBJ1-3, with a tentative D call TRBD1 (5 bases). The V gene's germline CDR1 is SNHLY and CDR2 FYNNEI. The CDR3 extends over 14 amino acids. V was cut by 7 bases and J by 2 bases, with 12 bases left in between. The CDR3 DNA reads as TGTGCCAGCACCGAGGGGACTCCTGGAAACACCATATATTTT. Amino acids: CASTEGTPGNTIYF.

This clonotype occurred many times. The rearrangement uses TRBV4-1 and TRBJ2-2; either TRBD1 or TRBD2 may fit D (5 bases each). Germline V gene lookup returns CDR1 MGHRA and CDR2 YSYEKL. V was clipped by 4 bases and J by 9 bases, with 24 bases between them. The CDR3 extends over 17 amino acids. CDR3 amino acids: CASSPQRGDIFYRELFF. The CDR3 DNA reads as TGCGCCAGCAGCCCCCAGAGGGGAGATATTTTTTACAGGGAGCTGTTTTTT.

This clonotype was recorded many times. The chain recombines TRBV20-1 with TRBJ2-7, with 7 bases identical to TRBD1. The germline gives CDR1 DFQATT, CDR2 SNEGSKA (reference sequence). Germline trimming cut 5 bases from V and 7 bases from J; bases unmatched to any gene: 17. The CDR3 contains 15 residues. The CDR3 DNA reads as TGCAGTGCTTTTGACAGGGCGAAGGCCATGGGGGAGCAGTACTTC. Protein product: CSAFDRAKAMGEQYF.

This clonotype came up many times. The chain combines TRBV4-1 with TRBJ2-5; D is undetermined. The V end lost 4 bases, the J end lost 1 base, and 10 bases lay between the germline ends. This CDR3 region has 14 residues. CDR1 MGHRA and CDR2 YSYEKL come from the germline V gene. The CDR3 sequence is CASSPPSSQETQYF. CDR3 in DNA: TGCGCCAGCAGCCCCCCGAGTAGCCAAGAGACCCAGTACTTC.

This chain links TRBV29-1 with TRBJ2-5; D gene ambiguous. Trimming stripped 2 bases from V and 5 bases from J, with 9 bases between. The CDR3 is 12 amino acids. Germline CDR1 reads SQVTM; CDR2 reads ANQGSEA. The CDR3 sequence is CSVEPGMETQYF. The CDR3 DNA sequence: TGCAGCGTTGAACCCGGAATGGAGACCCAGTACTTC.

This clonotype showed up many times. The chain is built from TRBV20-1 and TRBJ2-7; D is possibly TRBD1 or TRBD2 (5 bases each). The V gene lost 4 bases and the J gene lost 3 bases, with 19 bases spanning the gap. Looked up from germline, CDR1 is DFQATT and CDR2 is SNEGSKA (reference sequence). The CDR3 spans 15 residues. CDR3 sequence reads: CSATKIGGTGYEQYF. CDR3 nucleotides: TGCAGTGCTACCAAAATTGGGGGTACAGGCTACGAGCAGTACTTC.

This clonotype was seen ten or more times. The gene calls are TRBV12-3 or TRBV12-4 and TRBJ1-5, with TRBD1 identical over 7 bases. The CDR3 extends over 15 amino acids. V was clipped by 1 base and J by 0 bases; unmatched bases: 0. The CDR3 spells CASSLGTGSNQPQHF. CDR3 in DNA: TGTGCCAGCAGTTTAGGGACAGGTAGCAATCAGCCCCAGCATTTT.

Regarding this clonotype: A much larger clone sits a single nucleotide away, making a read error possible. The chain links TRBV6-5 to TRBJ1-6; TRBD1 matches 9 bases. The germline V gene has CDR1 MNHEY and CDR2 SVGAGI. The CDR3 consists of 15 residues. The CDR3 loop reads CASSYTGQGYSTLHF. The CDR3 DNA is TGTGCCAGCAGTTACACGGGACAGGGCTATTCAACCCTCCACTTT.

This clonotype has a count of ten or more. The rearrangement links TRBV9 to TRBJ1-4, with D unresolved. Germline values: CDR1 SGDLS, CDR2 YYNGEE. This CDR3 is 13 amino acids long. Trimming took off 3 bases at V and 11 bases at J, with 14 bases between the two ends. This CDR3 reads CASSASLGNKLFF. DNA of the CDR3: TGTGCCAGCAGCGCGAGTCTGGGGAACAAACTGTTTTTT.

This clonotype occurred many times. The genes are TRBV20-1 and TRBJ2-1; D gene uncertain. Trimming pared 4 bases from V and 0 bases from J, leaving 13 bases between. The CDR3 loop spans 15 amino acids. Germline V lookup: CDR1 DFQATT, CDR2 SNEGSKA (reference sequence). The CDR3 nucleotides read TGCAGTGCTACCGATCTCCTAAGCTCCTACAATGAGCAGTTCTTC. It translates to CSATDLLSSYNEQFF.

In its sample, this clonotype was seen once. The chain couples TRBV19 to TRBJ2-2; D remains ambiguous. Trimming pared 6 bases from V and 3 bases from J, leaving 8 bases between. This CDR3 has 13 amino acids. CDR1 and CDR2 (germline): LNHDA, SQIVND (reference sequence). The chain's CDR3 is CASRGLYTGELFF. Written as DNA, the CDR3 is TGTGCCAGTAGAGGCCTATACACCGGGGAGCTGTTTTTT.

This clonotype was detected ten times or more. This chain joins TRBV6-6 and TRBJ1-2, with 7 bases identical to TRBD1. CDR3 size: 14 residues. Germline values: CDR1 MNHNY, CDR2 SVGAGI (reference sequence). J gave up 2 bases and V 0 bases, and 0 bases lay outside the gene matches. The chain's CDR3 is CASSYSGQNYGYTF. DNA for the CDR3: TGTGCCAGCAGTTACTCGGGACAGAACTATGGCTACACCTTC.

There are a few counts of this clonotype. This chain joins TRBV7-2 and TRBJ2-3; 8 bases agree with TRBD1. The CDR3 runs 15 residues. Germline-derived CDR1 and CDR2 are SGHTA and FQGNSA. V trimming: 2 bases; J trimming: 3 bases; junction bases outside the gene matches: 4. The CDR3 spells CASSLRGQETDTQYF. CDR3 nucleotides: TGTGCCAGCAGCTTACGGGGACAGGAGACAGATACGCAGTATTTT.

This clonotype was picked up many times. This chain connects TRBV20-1 to TRBJ2-5; perhaps D is TRBD1 or TRBD2 (5 bases each). CDR1 and CDR2 from the germline V gene are DFQATT and SNEGSKA (reference sequence). The CDR3 totals 14 residues. Trimming stripped 6 bases from V and 1 base from J, with 15 bases between. The CDR3 here is CSARRSGRQETQYF. The CDR3 DNA sequence: TGCAGTGCACGTCGCTCGGGACGCCAAGAGACCCAGTACTTC.

The V and J genes are TRBV5-1 and TRBJ2-1, with 7 bases matching TRBD2. J lost 8 bases, V lost 3 bases, and 8 bases had no gene match. CDR1 SGHRS and CDR2 YFSETQ come from the germline V gene. This CDR3 is 14 amino acids long. CDR3 in DNA: TGCGCCAGCAGCTCGCGCGGGAGTTCGGATGAGCAGTTCTTC. It is translated as CASSSRGSSDEQFF.

This clonotype was observed at least ten times. The genes are TRBV20-1 and TRBJ2-5; D is undetermined. Germline-derived CDR1 and CDR2 are DFQATT and SNEGSKA (reference sequence). This CDR3 comprises 12 residues. Trimming took 3 bases from V and 1 from J, leaving 6 bases between them. In nucleotides, the CDR3 is TGCAGTGCTAGTCCCAGCCAAGAGACCCAGTACTTC. This sequence encodes CSASPSQETQYF.

At least ten counts were recorded for this clonotype. The chain has TRBV4-2 and TRBJ1-2; 10 bases match TRBD1. Germline CDR1 reads LGHNA; CDR2 reads YNFKEQ. V lost 0 bases, J lost 5 bases, and 15 bases stayed unmatched. This CDR3 is 19 amino acids long. The chain's CDR3 is CASSQDLPRIGQGVYGYTF. As DNA, the CDR3 is TGTGCCAGCAGCCAAGATCTGCCCCGAATTGGACAGGGGGTATATGGCTACACCTTC.

This clonotype has at least ten counts. V is TRBV7-2 and J is TRBJ1-2; tentatively, D is TRBD1 (6 bases). Per germline, CDR1 SGHTA and CDR2 FQGNSA. Trimming stripped 4 bases from V and 4 bases from J, with 19 bases between. The CDR3 consists of 16 residues. CDR3 protein: CASSSHRAGELYGYTF. CDR3 nucleotides: TGTGCCAGCAGCTCCCACCGGGCAGGGGAGCTCTATGGCTACACCTTC.

This clonotype appeared many times. The chain combines TRBV5-6 with TRBJ2-2, with a possible D match to TRBD1 (6 bases). Germline-derived CDR1 and CDR2 are SGHDT and YYEEEE. With 3 bases removed from V and 1 base from J, the gap between germline ends came to 16 bases. This CDR3 spans 17 amino acids. CDR3 coding DNA: TGTGCCAGCAGCTCAATCCGGTGGGGACAGAACACCGGGGAGCTGTTTTTT. It codes for CASSSIRWGQNTGELFF.

This clonotype was detected many times. This chain joins TRBV6-1 and TRBJ1-6; D might be TRBD1 (5 bases). This CDR3 has 15 residues. Germline-derived CDR1 and CDR2 are MNHNS and SASEGT. The V and J ends lost 0 bases and 6 bases respectively, with 9 bases between them. The CDR3 loop is CASSEAGVANSPLHF. In DNA, the CDR3 is TGTGCCAGCAGTGAAGCAGGGGTGGCTAATTCACCCCTCCACTTT.

This clonotype was detected ten times or more. V usage is TRBV3-1 and J usage is TRBJ2-1, with no clear D. Germline V gene sequence: CDR1 LGHDT, CDR2 YNNKEL (reference sequence). This CDR3 is 12 amino acids long. V lost 4 bases, J lost 11 bases, and 12 bases lay in between. The CDR3 sequence is CASSPLGYQQFF. The CDR3, as DNA: TGTGCCAGCAGCCCCCTGGGGTATCAGCAGTTCTTC.

DNA of the CDR3: TGCGCCAGCAGCCGGACAGGGGGTCACGAGCAGTACTTC. Translation: CASSRTGGHEQYF. The chain joins TRBV5-1 to TRBJ2-7, with 10 nucleotides matching TRBD1. CDR1 is SGHRS and CDR2 is YFSETQ in the germline V gene. The CDR3 spans 13 residues. Germline trimming cut 4 bases from V and 5 bases from J; bases unmatched to any gene: 3.

This clonotype has a count of ten or more. The V gene is TRBV6-1, the J gene TRBJ2-5; D gene unclear. V was pared by 2 bases and J by 1 base, with 11 bases between. The length of the CDR3 is 15 residues. Germline values: CDR1 MNHNS, CDR2 SASEGT. CDR3 residues: CASSEILYTQETQYF. The CDR3, as DNA: TGTGCCAGCAGTGAAATTCTTTACACCCAAGAGACCCAGTACTTC.

At least ten counts were recorded for this clonotype. The chain joins TRBV6-6 to TRBJ1-1; 8 bases agree with TRBD1. The CDR3 sequence is 14 residues long. Germline V gives CDR1 MNHNY, CDR2 SVGAGI (reference sequence). The trim removed 5 bases at V and 5 bases at J, leaving 7 bases unmatched. The CDR3 nucleotides read TGTGCCAGCAGTGACACAGGGGGGTGGACTGAAGCTTTCTTT. Translation gives CASSDTGGWTEAFF.

At least ten counts were recorded for this clonotype. V and J are TRBV7-2 and TRBJ2-5; D is uncertain. The CDR3 contains 13 residues. V was clipped by 1 base and J by 5 bases, with 8 bases between them. CDR1 SGHTA and CDR2 FQGNSA come from the germline V gene. The CDR3 DNA reads TGTGCCAGCAGCTTAGGAGTCCGGGAGACCCAGTACTTC. It is translated as CASSLGVRETQYF.

At least ten counts were recorded for this clonotype. The chain is built from TRBV20-1 and TRBJ2-4; D not resolved. The CDR3 is made up of 13 amino acids. Germline CDR1 is DFQATT and CDR2 is SNEGSKA (reference sequence). With 3 bases removed from V and 8 bases from J, the gap between germline ends came to 14 bases. The CDR3 sequence is CSASPPGTDIQYF. The CDR3 DNA is TGCAGTGCTAGTCCGCCAGGAACGGACATTCAGTACTTC.

This clonotype appeared many times. The V and J genes are TRBV30 and TRBJ2-1; TRBD1 matches 7 bases. Germline-derived CDR1 and CDR2 are GTSNPN and SVGIG (reference sequence). V lost 3 bases to trimming and J lost 7 bases; unmatched junction nucleotides: 3. The CDR3 consists of 12 residues. In nucleotides, the CDR3 is TGTGCCTGGAGCGGGACAGAAAATGAGCAGTTCTTC. This gives the protein CAWSGTENEQFF.

This clonotype has a count of ten or more. The rearrangement joins TRBV20-1 to TRBJ1-1; D remains ambiguous. CDR3 size: 15 residues. The V end was cut by 7 bases, the J end by 4 bases, with 22 bases between. CDR1 is DFQATT and CDR2 is SNEGSKA in the germline V gene (reference sequence). In DNA form, the CDR3 reads TGCAGTGTCGCCAAATACGACGGGAAGCTCACTGAAGCTTTCTTT. Its protein product is CSVAKYDGKLTEAFF.

The rearrangement joins TRBV7-6 to TRBJ2-7, with D maybe TRBD1 (6 bases). This CDR3 is 13 amino acids long. V was trimmed by 5 bases and J by 0 bases, leaving 8 bases between them. Per germline, CDR1 SGHVS and CDR2 FNYEAQ. CDR3 loop: CASSDRLSYEQYF. In DNA form, the CDR3 reads TGTGCCAGCAGCGACAGGCTCTCCTACGAGCAGTACTTC.